The 30 T cell receptor beta chains below all came from one sample that was sequenced in a study of T cell repertoires in cytomegalovirus infection. TCRdb re-called the reads through MiXCR, storing one row per CDR3 protein. Of 360,000 or so distinct CDR3 sequences in the sample, about 32% were seen once. No antigen has been identified for these receptors. The material was cultured PBMCs, obtained from culture after CMV antigen stimulation. The receptor source for this set is a human donor in good health (CMV status not recorded). Some clones in this sample may be carry-over from other donors' samples.

This clonotype was found a few times. This chain joins TRBV19 and TRBJ2-3, with 8 bases lining up with TRBD2. This CDR3 comprises 14 residues. From germline, CDR1 is LNHDA and CDR2 SQIVND (reference sequence). The J segment lost 5 bases and the V segment lost 6 bases, leaving 7 bases of the junction unmatched. CDR3 region: CASSAGGARDTQYF. In nucleotides, the CDR3 is TGTGCCAGTAGCGCCGGGGGGGCTCGAGATACGCAGTATTTT.

The V and J genes are TRBV19 and TRBJ1-1, with TRBD1 matching 7 bases. Per germline, CDR1 LNHDA and CDR2 SQIVND (reference sequence). The CDR3 is 16 amino acids. V dropped 10 bases and J dropped 0; count of bases not matched to a gene: 14. The CDR3 region is CATREGTARMNTEAFF. The CDR3 DNA is TGTGCCACAAGAGAAGGGACAGCAAGGATGAACACTGAAGCTTTCTTT.

This clonotype has at least ten counts. The CDR3 loop is CASSIQWGETQYF. The CDR3 nucleotides are TGTGCCAGTAGTATCCAATGGGGAGAGACCCAGTACTTC. This rearrangement joins TRBV19 to TRBJ2-5; D is undetermined. Per the germline V gene, CDR1 is LNHDA and CDR2 is SQIVND (reference sequence). Trimming took off 3 bases at V and 4 bases at J, with 9 bases between the two ends. The CDR3 has 13 residues.

The V call is TRBV6-5, the J call TRBJ2-1; D might be TRBD1 or TRBD2, each matching 5 bases. The CDR3 loop spans 13 amino acids. Trimming left V 8 bases short and J 7 bases short, with 15 bases between. Germline V gene lookup returns CDR1 MNHEY and CDR2 SVGAGI. The CDR3 region is CASGRTGTNEQFF. The CDR3 DNA is TGTGCCAGCGGAAGGACCGGGACGAATGAGCAGTTCTTC.

This chain connects TRBV7-6 to TRBJ1-4; D possibly corresponds to TRBD1 (6 bases). The CDR3 is made up of 14 amino acids. The germline CDR1 and CDR2 sequences are SGHVS and FNYEAQ. Trimming took 5 bases from V and 8 from J, leaving 15 bases between them. CDR3 sequence: CASSPQGLREKLFF. CDR3 nucleotide sequence: TGTGCCAGCAGCCCACAGGGTTTAAGGGAAAAACTGTTTTTT.

CDR3 DNA sequence: TGTGCCAGCAGCTTAGGTGGACAGGGGTCGCGCGAGCAGTACTTC. Protein sequence: CASSLGGQGSREQYF. The rearrangement links TRBV7-9 to TRBJ2-7; TRBD1 aligns across 9 bases. The CDR3 length is 15 residues. Germline V gene sequence: CDR1 SEHNR, CDR2 FQNEAQ (reference sequence). V shed 1 base, J shed 6 bases, and the junction held 7 bases outside the gene matches.

The V call is TRBV28, the J call TRBJ2-6; a possible D gene is TRBD2 (5 bases). V lost 11 bases and J lost 0, with 14 bases in between. The CDR3 covers 15 residues. Germline V gene data show CDR1 as MDHEN and CDR2 as SYDVKM. In DNA form, the CDR3 reads TGTGCCGGCGGAGGCCGGAACTCTGGGGCCAACGTCCTGACTTTC. It yields the protein CAGGGRNSGANVLTF.

The table lists this clonotype with a few counts. The chain employs TRBV6-6 and TRBJ2-1, with 10 bases lining up with TRBD2. Unmatched junction bases numbered 6, after V lost 5 bases and J lost 2 bases. The CDR3 contains 16 residues. Germline CDR1 and CDR2: MNHNY and SVGAGI (reference sequence). CDR3 DNA: TGTGCCAGCAGTGGGGCTAGCGGGGGAACCTACAATGAGCAGTTCTTC. Its translation is CASSGASGGTYNEQFF.

This clonotype was seen more than once but under ten times. V usage is TRBV19 and J usage is TRBJ1-1; perhaps TRBD1 as D (6 bases). The V end lost 3 bases, the J end lost 5 bases, and 16 bases lay between the germline ends. CDR3 length: 15 residues. Germline V gene data show CDR1 as LNHDA and CDR2 as SQIVND (reference sequence). The CDR3 DNA is TGTGCCAGTAGTATCACGGGACATACGGGTACTGAAGCTTTCTTT. It specifies CASSITGHTGTEAFF.

The chain links TRBV2 to TRBJ1-1; D gene uncertain. With 5 bases removed from V and 2 bases from J, the gap between germline ends came to 15 bases. This CDR3 has 15 residues. Germline assignment: CDR1 SNHLY and CDR2 FYNNEI. The CDR3: CASSPPGLGNTEAFF. In DNA form, the CDR3 reads TGTGCCAGCAGTCCTCCTGGACTTGGTAACACTGAAGCTTTCTTT.

This chain uses TRBV20-1 with TRBJ2-1, with 11 bases aligning to TRBD2. Per the germline V gene, CDR1 is DFQATT and CDR2 is SNEGSKA (reference sequence). V lost 2 bases to trimming and J lost 2 bases; unmatched junction nucleotides: 5. This CDR3 spans 16 amino acids. The CDR3 sequence is CSARRLAGTTYNEQFF. The DNA for the CDR3 is TGCAGTGCTAGAAGACTAGCGGGAACCACCTACAATGAGCAGTTCTTC.

This clonotype was detected a few times. J is TRBJ2-7 and V is TRBV14; D is possibly TRBD1 (5 bases). CDR3 length equals 16 residues. V lost 1 base and J lost 7, with 20 bases in between. Germline V gives CDR1 SGHDN, CDR2 FVKESK. CDR3 in amino acids: CASSQGFPGLAREQYV. The CDR3 nucleotides read TGTGCCAGCAGCCAAGGTTTTCCAGGGCTCGCGCGGGAGCAGTACGTC.

The chain has TRBV7-2 and TRBJ2-1; 13 bases match TRBD2. Losses at the gene ends were 5 bases for V and 6 bases for J; bases not matched to a gene: 4. This CDR3 is 15 amino acids long. The germline CDR1 and CDR2 sequences are SGHTA and FQGNSA. As DNA, the CDR3 is TGTGCCAGCAGCGTCGGACTAGCGGGAGCCAATGAGCAGTTCTTC. Protein sequence: CASSVGLAGANEQFF.

This chain uses TRBV3-1 with TRBJ2-1, with 11 bases aligning to TRBD2. CDR1 is LGHDT and CDR2 is YNNKEL in the germline V gene (reference sequence). The trim removed 0 bases at V and 4 bases at J, leaving 8 bases unmatched. The CDR3 totals 18 residues. The CDR3 protein is CASSQDPPTSGSYNEQFF. The CDR3 DNA is TGTGCCAGCAGCCAAGATCCTCCTACTAGCGGGAGTTACAATGAGCAGTTCTTC.

This clonotype was detected only a few times. The rearrangement uses TRBV23-1 and TRBJ2-3; maybe TRBD2 (5 bases). TRBV23-1 is an ORF for which the function is uncertain. The CDR3 is made up of 17 amino acids. V was shortened by 6 bases and J by 4 bases, with 23 bases between the two germline ends. CDR3 sequence: CASSPLRTRALPDTQYF. In DNA, the CDR3 is TGCGCCAGCAGCCCCCTAAGAACTAGGGCCCTGCCAGATACGCAGTATTTT.

V and J are TRBV30 and TRBJ2-5; D is unresolved. Trimming took 8 bases from V and 0 from J, leaving 7 bases between them. The CDR3 is 11 amino acids. Per germline, CDR1 GTSNPN and CDR2 SVGIG (reference sequence). CDR3 sequence: CARRYQETQYF. The DNA for the CDR3 is TGTGCCCGCCGGTACCAAGAGACCCAGTACTTC.

Ten or more counts support this clonotype. The gene calls are TRBV7-3 and TRBJ2-1; 12 bases fit TRBD1. Germline CDR1 is SGHTA and CDR2 is FQGTGA. The CDR3 is made up of 15 amino acids. With V trimmed by 5 bases and J by 7 bases, 6 bases remained unmatched. The CDR3 DNA is TGTGCCAGCAGCCTGGGGACAGGGGGCGAGAATGAGCAGTTCTTC. This codes for CASSLGTGGENEQFF.

This clonotype turned up a few times. Possible read error: a much larger clone is one base away. V gene TRBV7-2 combines with J gene TRBJ1-6; D is unclear. Germline assignment: CDR1 SGHTA and CDR2 FQGNSA. CDR3 length equals 12 residues. Trimming removed 2 bases from V and 7 bases from J, with 3 bases in between. CDR3: CASSLHNSPLHF. CDR3 DNA: TGTGCCAGCAGCTTACACAATTCACCCCTCCACTTT.

The chain combines TRBV9 with TRBJ2-1, with TRBD1 matching over 10 bases. The CDR3 runs 16 residues. CDR1 is SGDLS and CDR2 is YYNGEE in the germline V gene. Trimming at V came to 3 bases and at J to 2 bases, leaving 5 bases not matched to a gene. Here the CDR3 reads CASSARGQGAYNEQFF. CDR3 coding DNA: TGTGCCAGCAGCGCCCGAGGACAGGGGGCCTACAATGAGCAGTTCTTC.

This clonotype was detected ten times or more. The gene calls are TRBV20-1 and TRBJ2-1; D unresolved. Trimming shortened V by 3 bases and J by 4 bases, and 19 bases separated the two germline ends. Germline-derived CDR1 and CDR2 are DFQATT and SNEGSKA (reference sequence). This CDR3 is built from 16 residues. The CDR3 sequence is CSASKPVESPYNEQFF. In DNA form, the CDR3 reads TGCAGTGCTAGTAAACCAGTTGAGAGCCCGTACAATGAGCAGTTCTTC.

The CDR3: CASSHRGDQETQYF. The CDR3 nucleotides are TGTGCCAGCAGTCATCGGGGAGACCAAGAGACCCAGTACTTC. V gene TRBV6-2 or TRBV6-3 combines with J gene TRBJ2-5, with a tentative D call TRBD2 (5 bases). V was cut by 5 bases and J by 0 bases, with 10 bases left in between. CDR3 size: 14 residues. Germline CDR1 reads MNHEY; CDR2 reads SVGEGT.

The chain has TRBV11-2 and TRBJ1-1; D possibly corresponds to TRBD1 (5 bases). The CDR3 spans 14 residues. V was shortened by 5 bases and J by 2 bases, with 12 bases between the two germline ends. CDR1 is SGHAT, CDR2 FQNNGV, per germline. In DNA form, the CDR3 reads TGTGCCAGCAGCCCTGGGTGGGGCAACACTGAAGCTTTCTTT. Amino acid sequence: CASSPGWGNTEAFF.

V and J are TRBV19 and TRBJ2-4; 12 bases fit TRBD1. Per the germline V gene, CDR1 is LNHDA and CDR2 is SQIVND (reference sequence). J lost 6 bases, V lost 5 bases, and 5 bases had no gene match. The CDR3 spans 15 residues. CDR3 nucleotides: TGTGCCAGTAGTTCGCCGGGACAGGGGGCAAACATTCAGTACTTC. Protein product: CASSSPGQGANIQYF.

The chain employs TRBV7-9 and TRBJ2-3; the match to TRBD1 covers 11 bases. The V gene end was trimmed by 5 bases and the J gene end by 4 bases; junction bases not matched to a gene: 8. The CDR3 extends over 16 amino acids. Germline V CDR1 and CDR2: SEHNR, FQNEAQ (reference sequence). The CDR3 region has the DNA TGTGCCAGCAGCCCAGCCCCGGGACAGGGGGCAGATACGCAGTATTTT. This translates into CASSPAPGQGADTQYF.

This chain connects TRBV7-2 to TRBJ1-2; 8 bases align to TRBD1. The germline V gene has CDR1 SGHTA and CDR2 FQGNSA. This CDR3 is 17 amino acids long. Trimming took 3 bases from V and 7 from J; bases not matched to a gene: 16. The CDR3, as DNA: TGTGCCAGCAGCTTCGGGACAGGTGGTCGGGGGATTGCTGGCTACACCTTC. This codes for CASSFGTGGRGIAGYTF.

This clonotype came up a few times. The CDR3 bases are TGCGCCAGCAGCCAAGTTGGGGGGCCGGGTGGAAACACCATATATTTT. Translating it yields CASSQVGGPGGNTIYF. This chain uses TRBV4-1 with TRBJ1-3, with D possibly TRBD1 on 6 matching bases. CDR1 MGHRA and CDR2 YSYEKL come from the germline V gene. CDR3 length: 16 amino acids. Trimming shortened V by 1 base and J by 3 bases, and 13 bases separated the two germline ends.

There are a few counts of this clonotype. The chain links TRBV28 to TRBJ2-3; D remains ambiguous. With 6 bases removed from V and 2 bases from J, the gap between germline ends came to 15 bases. The CDR3 is 15 residues long. Germline V gene lookup returns CDR1 MDHEN and CDR2 SYDVKM. This CDR3 reads CASSTLDPATDTQYF. For the CDR3, the DNA is TGTGCCAGCAGCACCCTCGACCCCGCCACAGATACGCAGTATTTT.

This clonotype was found many times. This rearrangement joins TRBV6-2 or TRBV6-3 to TRBJ2-6; the match to TRBD1 covers 11 bases. Per germline, CDR1 MNHEY and CDR2 SVGEGT. There are 16 residues in the CDR3. The J segment lost 3 bases and the V segment lost 5 bases, leaving 3 bases of the junction unmatched. In DNA form, the CDR3 reads TGTGCCAGCAGTCGGACAGGGGGCTTTGGGGCCAACGTCCTGACTTTC. Amino acids: CASSRTGGFGANVLTF.

This clonotype was observed once. This rearrangement joins TRBV11-2 to TRBJ2-1, with TRBD1 as a possible D gene (7 bases). The CDR3 has 15 residues. Deletions cut 6 bases from V and 7 bases from J, with 19 bases between. Germline V lookup: CDR1 SGHAT, CDR2 FQNNGV. In DNA, the CDR3 is TGTGCCAGCAGACTTACCGGGCCAGGGGGGAATGAGCAGTTCTTC. Amino acids: CASRLTGPGGNEQFF.

In its sample, this clonotype was seen many times. The chain combines TRBV7-2 with TRBJ1-5, with D tentatively TRBD1 (5 bases). The germline gives CDR1 SGHTA, CDR2 FQGNSA. The CDR3 has 13 amino acids. V was shortened by 5 bases and J by 2 bases, with 7 bases between the two germline ends. Here the CDR3 reads CASSVRGNQPQHF. CDR3 bases: TGTGCCAGCAGCGTCAGGGGCAATCAGCCCCAGCATTTT.